These 14 T cell receptor beta chains share one sample of origin, sequenced in a study of shared clonotypes between healthy human individuals. Naive CD8 cells lacked CD45RO, underwent positive selection for CCR7 and left out terminally differentiated effector memory CD45RA+ cells. Assay used: immunoSEQ multiplex PCR; TCRdb lists only in-frame clones, some missing. The sample carries about 680,000 clones, about 90% recorded once. Sample: naive CD8+ T cells sorted from blood. Receptor source: a man aged 25-45 years in good health.

This sequence joins TRBV7-9 and TRBJ2-7; 7 bases align to TRBD1. This CDR3 contains 13 residues. The ends lost 6 bases at V and 3 bases at J; junction bases unmatched: 5. CDR1 is SEHNR and CDR2 is FQNEAQ in the germline V gene (reference sequence). Here the CDR3 reads CASSSRGHYEQYF. The DNA for the CDR3 is TGTGCCAGCAGTTCAAGGGGGCACTACGAGCAGTACTTC.

The V call is TRBV10-2, the J call TRBJ2-1; D ambiguous. Germline lookup yields CDR1 WSHSY and CDR2 SAAADI. V dropped 2 bases and J dropped 14 bases, with 13 bases sitting between them. CDR3 size: 12 residues. The CDR3 is CASSEGIDPEFF. CDR3 nucleotide sequence: TGCGCCAGCAGTGAGGGAATAGACCCCGAGTTCTTC.

The V call is TRBV2, the J call TRBJ2-2; 7 nucleotides align to TRBD2. CDR1 is SNHLY and CDR2 is FYNNEI in the germline V gene. This CDR3 comprises 15 residues. The J segment lost 6 bases and the V segment lost 3 bases, leaving 7 bases of the junction unmatched. Here the CDR3 DNA reads TGTGCCAGCAGTGACCCCGGGGGGTCTTCCGGGGAGCTGTTTTTT. This encodes CASSDPGGSSGELFF.

This sequence joins TRBV5-1 and TRBJ2-7, with D hard to call. This CDR3 comprises 13 residues. Looked up from germline, CDR1 is SGHRS and CDR2 is YFSETQ. Trimming shortened V by 4 bases and J by 7 bases, and 15 bases separated the two germline ends. CDR3 DNA: TGCGCCAGCAGCCCATCCCCAGACCTGGAGCAGTACTTC. Protein product: CASSPSPDLEQYF.

Notes on this clone: One end of the junction is discordant with germline, which a read error may explain. The chain carries TRBV13 and TRBJ2-7; TRBD1 is a possible D gene (5 bases). Germline assignment: CDR1 PRHDT and CDR2 FYEKMQ (reference sequence). The CDR3 extends over 15 amino acids. The chain's CDR3 is CASTLEGASPYEQYF. DNA of the CDR3: TGTGCCAGCACCTTAGAAGGGGCGAGCCCCTACGAGCAGTACTTC. The full variable domain, with the rest looked up from reference TRBV13 and TRBJ2-7, is AAGVIQSPRHLIKEKRETATLKCYPIPRHDTVYWYQQGPGQDPQFLISFYEKMQSDKGSIPDRFSAQQFSDYHSELNMSSLELGDSALYFCASTLEGASPYEQYFGPGTRLTVT.

This chain links TRBV29-1 with TRBJ2-1; TRBD2 matches at 7 bases. V was pared by 4 bases and J by 7 bases, with 10 bases of the junction left unmatched. CDR1 and CDR2 from the germline V gene are SQVTM and ANQGSEA. This CDR3 is built from 14 residues. CDR3 protein: CSVGRLGSGNEQFF. In nucleotides, the CDR3 is TGCAGCGTTGGACGATTGGGTAGCGGGAATGAGCAGTTCTTC.

The chain uses TRBV10-3 and TRBJ1-4; D might be TRBD1 (5 bases). CDR1 and CDR2 from the germline V gene are ENHRY and SYGVKD. V was shortened by 0 bases and J by 0 bases, with 14 bases between the two germline ends. This CDR3 spans 18 amino acids. CDR3 in amino acids: CAISESGPGSPTNEKLFF. For the CDR3, the DNA is TGTGCCATCAGTGAGTCGGGGCCGGGCTCCCCAACTAATGAAAAACTGTTTTTT.

This clone was counted a single time. This sequence joins TRBV10-3 and TRBJ2-7, with a tentative D call TRBD1 (6 bases). This CDR3 is built from 13 residues. The ends were cut back, 0 bases at V and 3 bases at J, with 6 bases in the middle. From germline, CDR1 is ENHRY and CDR2 SYGVKD. In DNA form, the CDR3 reads TGTGCCATCAGTGAGTCAGGGGGCTACGAGCAGTACTTC. This translates into CAISESGGYEQYF.

This clone was seen a handful of times. V is TRBV7-9 and J is TRBJ2-7; D is perhaps TRBD1 (5 bases). CDR1 is SEHNR and CDR2 is FQNEAQ in the germline V gene (reference sequence). Trimming took off 0 bases at V and 2 bases at J, with 11 bases between the two ends. This CDR3 is built from 15 residues. The CDR3 DNA is TGTGCCAGCAGCTTAGCGCAAGGACACCCCTACGAGCAGTACTTC. Its translation is CASSLAQGHPYEQYF. Full variable domain (missing parts from reference TRBV7-9 and TRBJ2-7): DTGVSQNPRHKITKRGQNVTFRCDPISEHNRLYWYRQTLGQGPEFLTYFQNEAQLEKSRLLSDRFSAERPKGSFSTLEIQRTEQGDSAMYLCASSLAQGHPYEQYFGPGTRLTVT.

This clone showed up just once. The CDR3 spells CASRANEKLFF. DNA of the CDR3: TGCGCCAGCAGGGCTAATGAAAAACTGTTTTTT. The genes are TRBV4-1 and TRBJ1-4; D not certain. CDR3 size: 11 residues. V shed 6 bases and J shed 3 bases, with 2 bases lying between them. Germline lookup yields CDR1 MGHRA and CDR2 YSYEKL.

This chain links TRBV28 with TRBJ1-4; D not resolved. The CDR3 loop spans 14 amino acids. V dropped 3 bases and J dropped 0 bases, with 5 bases sitting between them. Per the germline V gene, CDR1 is MDHEN and CDR2 is SYDVKM. In nucleotides, the CDR3 is TGTGCCAGCAGTTTGATAGCAACTAATGAAAAACTGTTTTTT. This translates into CASSLIATNEKLFF. The entire variable domain, with the rest obtained from reference TRBV28 and TRBJ1-4, is as follows: DVKVTQSSRYLVKRTGEKVFLECVQDMDHENMFWYRQDPGLGLRLIYFSYDVKMKEKGDIPEGYSVSREKKERFSLILESASTNQTSMYLCASSLIATNEKLFFGSGTQLSVL.

The rearrangement joins TRBV29-1 to TRBJ1-2; 7 positions agree with TRBD1. The CDR3 is made up of 14 amino acids. The V segment lost 0 bases and the J segment 11 bases; nucleotides outside the gene matches: 12. From germline, CDR1 is SQVTM and CDR2 ANQGSEA. CDR3 DNA: TGCAGCGTTGAAGATCGGGCCAGGGGGTTACTTTACACCTTC. Its protein product is CSVEDRARGLLYTF. Full variable domain (rest looked up from reference TRBV29-1 and TRBJ1-2): SAVISQKPSRDICQRGTSLTIQCQVDSQVTMMFWYRQQPGQSLTLIATANQGSEATYESGFVIDKFPISRPNLTFSTLTVSNMSPEDSSIYLCSVEDRARGLLYTFGSGTRLTVV.

The rearrangement uses TRBV27 and TRBJ2-1, with D tentatively TRBD1 (6 bases). The CDR3 has 16 amino acids. Germline V gene data show CDR1 as MNHEY and CDR2 as SMNVEV (reference sequence). Deletions cut 0 bases from V and 4 bases from J, with 13 bases between. The CDR3 sequence is CASSLSWGPLYNEQFF. The CDR3, as DNA: TGTGCCAGCAGTTTATCGTGGGGGCCCCTTTACAATGAGCAGTTCTTC.

This chain joins TRBV7-3 and TRBJ2-1; 7 nucleotides align to TRBD2. Trimming removed 5 bases from V and 5 bases from J; junction bases left unmatched: 6. Germline V gene data show CDR1 as SGHTA and CDR2 as FQGTGA. The CDR3 totals 14 residues. CDR3 DNA: TGTGCCAGCAGCACCTCCGGGACTAACAATGAGCAGTTCTTC. Protein: CASSTSGTNNEQFF. The variable domain in full, completed from reference TRBV7-3 and TRBJ2-1, reads GAGVSQTPSNKVTEKGKYVELRCDPISGHTALYWYRQSLGQGPEFLIYFQGTGAADDSGLPNDRFFAVRPEGSVSTLKIQRTERGDSAVYLCASSTSGTNNEQFFGPGTRLTVL.